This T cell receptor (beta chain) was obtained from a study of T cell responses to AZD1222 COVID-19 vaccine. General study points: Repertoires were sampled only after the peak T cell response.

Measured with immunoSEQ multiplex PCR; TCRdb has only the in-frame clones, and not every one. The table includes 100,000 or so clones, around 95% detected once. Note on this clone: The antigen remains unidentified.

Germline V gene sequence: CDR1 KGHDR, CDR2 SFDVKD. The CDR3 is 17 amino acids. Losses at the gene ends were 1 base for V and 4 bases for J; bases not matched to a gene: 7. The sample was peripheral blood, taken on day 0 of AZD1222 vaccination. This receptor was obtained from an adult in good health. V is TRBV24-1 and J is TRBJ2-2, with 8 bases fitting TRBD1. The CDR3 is CATSDFLGTGSTGELFF. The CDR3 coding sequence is TGTGCCACCAGTGATTTTTTAGGGACAGGAAGCACCGGGGAGCTGTTTTTT.